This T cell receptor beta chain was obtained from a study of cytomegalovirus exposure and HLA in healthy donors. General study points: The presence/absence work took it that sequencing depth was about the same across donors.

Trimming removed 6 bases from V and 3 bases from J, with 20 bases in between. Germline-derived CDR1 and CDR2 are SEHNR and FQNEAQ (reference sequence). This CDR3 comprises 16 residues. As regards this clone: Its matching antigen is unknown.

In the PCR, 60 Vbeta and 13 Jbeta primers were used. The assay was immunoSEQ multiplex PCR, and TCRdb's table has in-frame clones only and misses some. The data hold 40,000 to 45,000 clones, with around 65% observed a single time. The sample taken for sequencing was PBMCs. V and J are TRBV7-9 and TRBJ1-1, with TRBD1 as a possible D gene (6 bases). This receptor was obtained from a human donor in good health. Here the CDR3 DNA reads TGTGCCAGCAGTTCCCTGAGGGGGGGAGGGGACACTGAAGCTTTCTTT. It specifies CASSSLRGGGDTEAFF.